This T cell receptor beta chain was sequenced for a study of blood T cells in healthy people across ages. This clonotype occurred a few times. Combining a sample-barcoded 5' primer with a J-beta primer mix, a second PCR ran for 7 to 11 cycles. Every molecule of cDNA carried a tag from a template-switch adaptor with 12 random nucleotides. TCRdb independently ran MiXCR on the 5' RACE reads; one entry per CDR3 protein. The data hold hundreds of thousands of distinct CDR3 sequences, with about 34% observed a single time. This CDR3 contains 18 residues. The sequence came from a woman aged 80 or older in good health. Sequencing was carried out using blood. The gene calls are TRBV21-1 and TRBJ1-4; TRBD1 is taken as the D call from the table, unchecked against the DNA. TRBV21-1 is a known pseudogene. The CDR3 DNA reads as TGTGCCAGCAGCAAACGGGACAGGCGAAGTCCAACTAATGAAAAACTGTTTTTT. Translation: CASSKRDRRSPTNEKLFF.